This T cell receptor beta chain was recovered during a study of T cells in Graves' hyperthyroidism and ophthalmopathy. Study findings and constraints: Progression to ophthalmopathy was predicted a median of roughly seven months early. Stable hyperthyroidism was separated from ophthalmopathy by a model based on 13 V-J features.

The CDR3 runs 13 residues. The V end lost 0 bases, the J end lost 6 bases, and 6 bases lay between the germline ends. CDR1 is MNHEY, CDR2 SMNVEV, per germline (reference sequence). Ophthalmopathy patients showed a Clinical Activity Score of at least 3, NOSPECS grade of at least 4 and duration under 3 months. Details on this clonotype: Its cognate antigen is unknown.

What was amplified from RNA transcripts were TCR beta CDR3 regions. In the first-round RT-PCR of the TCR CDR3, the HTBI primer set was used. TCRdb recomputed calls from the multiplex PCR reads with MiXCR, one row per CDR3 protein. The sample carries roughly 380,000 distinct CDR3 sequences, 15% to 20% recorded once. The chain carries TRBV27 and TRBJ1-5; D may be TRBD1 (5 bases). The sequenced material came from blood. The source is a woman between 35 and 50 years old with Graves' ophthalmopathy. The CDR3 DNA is TGTGCCAGCAGTTTATCAGGGGTTCAGCCCCAGCATTTT. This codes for CASSLSGVQPQHF.